This T cell receptor (beta chain) was documented in a study of cytomegalovirus exposure and HLA in healthy donors. Germline V lookup: CDR1 LNHNV, CDR2 YYDKDF (reference sequence). V dropped 4 bases and J dropped 5; count of bases not matched to a gene: 9. This CDR3 contains 15 residues. PCR employed 60 Vbeta and 13 Jbeta primers. The data were produced by immunoSEQ multiplex PCR, yet TCRdb's version contains in-frame clones alone and is incomplete. The table shows some 160,000 clones, with about 73% occurring only once. The J gene is TRBJ2-5, the V gene TRBV15; 8 nucleotides line up with TRBD1. This TCR came from a woman in her thirties or forties in good health and CMV-seronegative. Sequencing used PBMCs. CDR3 protein: CATSIRGQGRETQYF. The CDR3 nucleotides read TGTGCCACCAGCATCCGCGGACAGGGCCGTGAGACCCAGTACTTC.